Only a few counts were recorded for the clone carrying this T cell receptor (beta chain). Antigen unknown. In TCRdb, the RT-PCR reads were re-called with MiXCR into one record per CDR3 protein. Here the sample spans around 650,000 distinct CDR3 sequences, roughly 14% being singletons. Germline CDR1 is LNHDA and CDR2 is SQIVND (reference sequence). With V trimmed by 6 bases and J by 2 bases, 14 bases remained unmatched. The CDR3 sequence is 17 residues long. This entry belongs to a study of response to subunit inactivated influenza vaccine. General observations from the study: It was the authors' suggestion that each seasonal influenza vaccination recruits few new T cells.

The chain employs TRBV19 and TRBJ2-3; 7 nucleotides align to TRBD1. The sample consisted of PBMCs from blood, taken 11 to 12 days after vaccination. The TCR sequence derives from a man in his fifties who received an inactivated influenza vaccine. CDR3 residues: CASRRRHLDRATDTQYF. For the CDR3, the DNA is TGTGCCAGTAGGCGCCGTCATCTCGACAGGGCCACAGATACGCAGTATTTT.